The rows below give T cell receptor beta chains drawn from one sample of a study of graft-versus-host responses after intestinal transplantation. Clones were read by immunoSEQ multiplex PCR, and TCRdb kept only the in-frame ones, dropping some. This table holds some 87,000 clones, just under 95% found once. These receptors are not linked to any known antigen. The sequencing used unstimulated CD8+ T cells sorted from spleen or lymph node cells, collected before transplant. Receptors originate from a human donor who was the organ donor for an intestinal transplant. CDR3s include the opening cysteine and the closing phenylalanine or tryptophan.

v_gene,j_gene,CDR3aa
TRBV11-3,TRBJ2-3,CASSLRWGVHTDTQYF
TRBV4-1,TRBJ1-2,CASSPAGGGVDGYTF
TRBV4-1,TRBJ1-4,CASSHPSFGSQNEKLFF
TRBV11-2,TRBJ2-5,CASSLFVQETQYF
TRBV7-9,TRBJ2-5,CASSLAARSRGGSGETQYF
TRBV25-1,TRBJ1-4,CASSAGFEKLFF
TRBV7-9,TRBJ2-7,CASSLDPSRYEQYF
TRBV19,TRBJ2-7,CASSIVAGPSYEQYF
TRBV18,TRBJ1-2,CASSPGTGEFYGYTF
TRBV27,TRBJ1-5,CASSYGGANQPQHF
TRBV7-8,TRBJ1-5,CASSSGRDRGYSNQPQHF
TRBV9,TRBJ2-4,CASSREGAAKNIQYF
TRBV25-1,TRBJ2-1,CASTGQEYNEQFF
TRBV27,TRBJ2-1,CASSLARYNEQFF
TRBV5-1,TRBJ2-7,CASSWGLWEEGYEQYF
TRBV7-8,TRBJ1-5,CASSLGAGRGGQPQHF
TRBV28,TRBJ2-7,CASTSQAYEQYF
TRBV25-1,TRBJ2-2,CATNGGSGGNWAGELFF
TRBV15,TRBJ2-3,CATSRAGGADTQYF
TRBV27,TRBJ1-1,CASSLLYRPGVLTEAFF
TRBV9,TRBJ2-7,CASSGGLPLDEQYF
TRBV5-6,TRBJ2-5,CASGRPSGRGRETQYF
TRBV27,TRBJ1-5,CASSEGQGYNQPQHF
TRBV7-9,TRBJ1-1,CASSLLRGGGTEAFF
TRBV9,TRBJ2-7,CASSVDGGSSYEQYF
TRBV28,TRBJ1-1,CASSLSRGRTEAFF
TRBV6-1,.,CASSFPGLVYEQYF
TRBV25-1,TRBJ2-7,CASSEWGDYRPEQYF
TRBV30,TRBJ1-2,CAGGTGVGANYGYTF
TRBV9,TRBJ2-3,CASSVGGDGTDTQYF
TRBV6-6,TRBJ2-7,CASSTRRDYHYEQYF
TRBV5-4,TRBJ1-3,CASSLGRPSSGNTIYF
TRBV6-1,TRBJ2-4,CASSDPPFGAGGNIQYF
TRBV4-3,TRBJ2-3,CASSQGGSTDTQYF
TRBV6-1,TRBJ2-7,CASKLLAGAYEQYF
TRBV19,TRBJ2-5,CASSPWGGGETQYF
TRBV4-1,TRBJ2-7,CASSQEFRGRSSYEQYF
TRBV6-5,TRBJ2-5,CASSYSAWETQYF
TRBV21-1,TRBJ1-5,CASSGGGTGAWGNQPQHF
TRBV11-2,TRBJ2-1,CASSLCGLAGGPSYNEQFF